Listed below are T cell receptor beta chains from one sample, sequenced in a study of spatial heterogeneity in lung cancer. TCRdb processed the 5' RACE reads anew with MiXCR; each CDR3 protein has one entry. This sample has more than 80,000 distinct CDR3 sequences, with about an eighth found just once. The input for sequencing was PBMCs, taken at surgery. Receptor source: a male donor with early-stage non-small cell lung cancer. CDR3s include the opening cysteine and the closing phenylalanine or tryptophan. A D gene is named only where the DNA matches it firmly. Only part of the rows carry a size: once, few, many, or a class if the clone is expanded.

clone size | D gene | CDR3 length | J gene | V gene | CDR3 DNA | CDR3 protein
NA | NA | 11 | TRBJ2-7 | TRBV29-1 | TGCAGCGTTGCCCACTCCTACGAGCAGTACTTC | CSVAHSYEQYF
NA | NA | 14 | TRBJ1-5 | TRBV2 | TGTGCCAGCAGTGTCTCCGAAGGGTATCAGCCCCAGCATTTT | CASSVSEGYQPQHF
NA | TRBD1 | 15 | TRBJ1-5 | TRBV6-1 | TGTGCCAGCAGTCCGCGGACAGGGAGCGGACAGCCCCAGCATTTT | CASSPRTGSGQPQHF
few | NA | 14 | TRBJ2-5 | TRBV6-2/TRBV6-3 | TGTGCCAGCAGTGGGCAGAGTTTACAAGAGACCCAGTACTTC | CASSGQSLQETQYF
few | NA | 19 | TRBJ2-7 | TRBV27 | TGTGCCAGCAGTTTATCACTCTCCCGTGGCCTCGCGGGCTCCTACGAGCAGTACTTC | CASSLSLSRGLAGSYEQYF
few | NA | 17 | TRBJ2-2 | TRBV7-8 | TGTGCCAGCAGCTTAGAAGCAGGGGTCATCGTAACCGGGGAGCTGTTTTTT | CASSLEAGVIVTGELFF
NA | NA | 11 | TRBJ1-1 | TRBV14 | TGTGCCAGCAGCCCGGGACGGGAAGCTTTCTTT | CASSPGREAFF
many | NA | 16 | TRBJ2-2 | TRBV20-1 | TGCAGTGCTAGAGTCGGGCGGAGAGCGAACACCGGGGAGCTGTTTTTT | CSARVGRRANTGELFF
few | NA | 12 | TRBJ2-2 | TRBV6-2/TRBV6-3 | TGTGCCAGCAGCCGACTAGGCAGGGAGCTGTTTTTT | CASSRLGRELFF
once | NA | 13 | TRBJ1-2 | TRBV4-3 | TGCGCCAGCAGCCCTGGATCCCTGAGCGGCTACACCTTC | CASSPGSLSGYTF
many | NA | 11 | TRBJ2-7 | TRBV6-2/TRBV6-3 | TGTGCCAGCAGTTTGGTCAACGAGCAGTACTTC | CASSLVNEQYF
NA | TRBD1 | 14 | TRBJ1-1 | TRBV5-1 | TGCGCCAGCAGGCTTCAGACAGGGTGGACTGAAGCTTTCTTT | CASRLQTGWTEAFF
NA | NA | 12 | TRBJ2-1 | TRBV12-5 | TGTGCTAGTGGTTGGGCTTACAATGAGCAGTTCTTC | CASGWAYNEQFF
few | TRBD2 | 15 | TRBJ2-5 | TRBV10-3 | TGTGCCATCAGTGAAGAAGCGGGGGGACAAGAGACCCAGTACTTC | CAISEEAGGQETQYF
few | TRBD2 | 17 | TRBJ2-1 | TRBV15 | TGTGCCACCAGCGCCGTAAGGACTAGCGGGGCCTACAATGAGCAGTTCTTC | CATSAVRTSGAYNEQFF
few | NA | 14 | TRBJ2-5 | TRBV5-1 | TGCGCCAGCAGCTTAGGGACGAACCAAGAGACCCAGTACTTC | CASSLGTNQETQYF
NA | NA | 14 | TRBJ1-3 | TRBV16 | TGTGCCAGCAGCCAAGCAGGGCCTGGAAACACCATATATTTT | CASSQAGPGNTIYF
few | TRBD1 | 15 | TRBJ2-3 | TRBV12-3/TRBV12-4 | TGTGCCAGCAGTTTACAGGGGGTCCTCACAGATACGCAGTATTTT | CASSLQGVLTDTQYF
NA | NA | 15 | TRBJ2-1 | TRBV28 | TGTGCCAGCAGTTTAACCGGGTCCGGCTCCAATGAGCAGTTCTTC | CASSLTGSGSNEQFF
few | NA | 13 | TRBJ2-5 | TRBV6-6 | TGTGCCAGCAGTTACCTGAGGGGGGAGACCCAGTACTTC | CASSYLRGETQYF
many | NA | 14 | TRBJ2-1 | TRBV12-5 | TGTGCTAGTGGTTTGGGGAATGACTTCAATGAGCAGTTCTTC | CASGLGNDFNEQFF
few | NA | 12 | TRBJ1-1 | TRBV29-1 | TGCAGCGTTGACACAGGGAACACTGAAGCTTTCTTT | CSVDTGNTEAFF
NA | TRBD1 | 17 | TRBJ2-2 | TRBV28 | TGTGCCAGCAGACCGGGACAGGGCTTTGTTGACACCGGGGAGCTGTTTTTT | CASRPGQGFVDTGELFF
NA | NA | 14 | TRBJ2-3 | TRBV15 | TGTGCCACCAGCGCCAGGGGAGGCACAGATACGCAGTATTTT | CATSARGGTDTQYF
few | TRBD1 | 13 | TRBJ2-3 | TRBV29-1 | TGCAGCGTAGGACAGGGCCAGGGAGATACGCAGTATTTT | CSVGQGQGDTQYF
NA | NA | 15 | TRBJ1-6 | TRBV7-2 | TGTGCCAGCAGCTCCGGGCCCTACTATAATTCACCCCTCCACTTT | CASSSGPYYNSPLHF
few | NA | 13 | TRBJ2-7 | TRBV11-2 | TGTGCCAGCAGCTTAGGGCTGCCCTACGAGCAGTACTTC | CASSLGLPYEQYF
few | TRBD1 | 14 | TRBJ1-6 | TRBV12-3/TRBV12-4 | TGTGCCAGCAGTTCGGGACAGGGGAATTCACCCCTCCACTTT | CASSSGQGNSPLHF
few | TRBD2 | 16 | TRBJ2-3 | TRBV3-1 | TGTGCCAGCAGCCAAGCGCTAGCGGGGGGGGTGGATACGCAGTATTTT | CASSQALAGGVDTQYF
many | NA | 17 | TRBJ2-6 | TRBV24-1 | TGTGCCACCAGTGACAACCCCAGGGTATCTGGGGCCAACGTCCTGACTTTC | CATSDNPRVSGANVLTF
NA | TRBD2 | 20 | TRBJ2-3 | TRBV11-2 | TGTGCCAGCAGCCCCCCACTCGGGGGACTAGCGGGAGGGAGCACAGATACGCAGTATTTT | CASSPPLGGLAGGSTDTQYF
NA | NA | 12 | TRBJ2-3 | TRBV29-1 | TGCAGCGTTGAATCGGGGACAGATACGCAGTATTTT | CSVESGTDTQYF
few | NA | 15 | TRBJ2-2 | TRBV7-2 | TGTGCCAGCAGCTTAGGGGGGACACACACCGGGGAGCTGTTTTTT | CASSLGGTHTGELFF
NA | NA | 14 | TRBJ1-6 | TRBV12-3/TRBV12-4 | TGTGCCAGCAGTTTACCGGGGATTAATTCACCCCTCCACTTT | CASSLPGINSPLHF
many | NA | 13 | TRBJ1-5 | TRBV4-3 | TGCGCCAGCAGCCAAGATTGGAATCAGCCCCAGCATTTT | CASSQDWNQPQHF
few | NA | 15 | TRBJ2-5 | TRBV28 | TGTGCCAGCAGTGAACTGAGAGGTCTACAAGAGACCCAGTACTTC | CASSELRGLQETQYF
NA | NA | 15 | TRBJ2-7 | TRBV27 | TGTGCCAGCAGTTTAAAACAGGGACTCCGTTCCGAGCAGTACTTC | CASSLKQGLRSEQYF
NA | TRBD1 | 14 | TRBJ1-1 | TRBV9 | TGTGCCAGCAGCGTAGGACAGGGTTGGACTGAAGCTTTCTTT | CASSVGQGWTEAFF
many | NA | 12 | TRBJ1-2 | TRBV5-1 | TGTGCCAGCAGCCAGGACAGCTATGGCTACACCTTC | CASSQDSYGYTF
many | TRBD2 | 14 | TRBJ2-3 | TRBV29-1 | TGCAGCGCCGTAGCGGGAGTTGTGACAGATACGCAGTATTTT | CSAVAGVVTDTQYF